This T cell receptor beta chain was identified during a study of CD8 T cells in Susac syndrome. Random-hexamer reverse transcription was applied to roughly 0.5 to 1 ug RNA. It was immunoSEQ multiplex PCR that amplified TCR beta CDR3 across 54 Vbeta and 13 Jbeta. TCRdb analysed the immunoSEQ multiplex PCR reads with MiXCR anew, one entry per CDR3 protein. The data hold some 120,000 distinct CDR3 sequences, with over 90% observed a single time. The authors carried out high-throughput sequencing of TCR beta. They applied it to CD8+ and CD4+ T cells obtained from blood. The control participants were healthy donors, and these controls were matched with respect to both age and sex. The CDR3 consists of 13 residues. Looked up from germline, CDR1 is LNHDA and CDR2 is SQIVND (reference sequence). The V end lost 5 bases, the J end lost 8 bases, and 13 bases lay between the germline ends.

Sequenced: CD4+ T cells from PBMCs. The clonotype was recovered from a human donor in good health. V is TRBV19 and J is TRBJ1-5; D is uncertain. The CDR3 loop reads CASSPNSIEPQHF. CDR3 DNA sequence: TGTGCCAGTAGTCCGAACAGCATCGAGCCCCAGCATTTT.